Listed below are T cell receptor beta chains from one sample, sequenced in a study of blood T cell repertoires in COVID-19. Assay: immunoSEQ multiplex PCR; the TCRdb copy retains only in-frame clones and omits some. Of 250,000 or so clones in the sample, roughly four fifths were seen once. Specimen: peripheral blood. These TCRs come from a man aged 45-65 years with acute or convalescent COVID-19. CDR3s include the opening cysteine and the closing phenylalanine or tryptophan. A D gene is named only where the DNA matches it firmly. Only some rows state a clone size, as once, few, many or a class for expanded clones.

TRBV4-2,.,.,TRBJ1-4,16,TGTGCCAGCAGCCCCCGAGGTGAAGCGGCTAATGAAAAACTGTTTTTT,CASSPRGEAANEKLFF
TRBV6-5,.,TRBD1,TRBJ1-2,15,TGTGCCAGCAGCAAACTTACAGGGGACGGCTATGGCTACACCTTC,CASSKLTGDGYGYTF
TRBV29-1,.,.,TRBJ1-4,12,TGCAGCGTTCGGGGGATTAATGAAAAACTGTTTTTT,CSVRGINEKLFF
TRBV15,.,.,TRBJ1-5,15,TGTGCCACCAGCAGGGGGAGGGTTGGCAATCAGCCCCAGCATTTT,CATSRGRVGNQPQHF
TRBV18,.,.,TRBJ2-3,16,TGTGCCAGCTCACCCGCGGACTTTTCTAGCACAGATACGCAGTATTTT,CASSPADFSSTDTQYF
TRBV11-2,.,TRBD2,TRBJ2-4,18,TGTGCCAGCAGCAGCGGGACTAGCGGCGTTCTAGCCAAAAACATTCAGTACTTC,CASSSGTSGVLAKNIQYF
TRBV6-6,.,.,TRBJ1-1,13,TGTGCCAGCAGCCCCGGGGAGTACACTGAAGCTTTCTTT,CASSPGEYTEAFF
TRBV6-5,.,.,TRBJ2-7,12,TGTGCCAGCAGAAGAGGGTTCCACGAGCAGTACTTC,CASRRGFHEQYF
TRBV11-1,.,.,TRBJ1-2,13,TGTGCCAGCAGCCGGCACAGGGAAGGTGGCTACACCTTC,CASSRHREGGYTF
TRBV7-2,.,TRBD2,TRBJ2-7,15,TGTGCCAGCAGCTCCAGAGGCGGGGGGAACTACGAGCAGTACTTC,CASSSRGGGNYEQYF
TRBV10-3,.,.,TRBJ1-2,12,TGTGCCATCAGTGCAGGGAATGACGGCTACACCTTC,CAISAGNDGYTF
TRBV19,.,TRBD1,TRBJ2-1,12,TGTGCCAGTAGTCACAGGGGACATGAGCAGTTCTTC,CASSHRGHEQFF
TRBV7-8,.,.,TRBJ2-2,13,TGTGCCAGCAGCTTAACCCGGGACAGGGAGCTGTTTTTT,CASSLTRDRELFF
TRBV19,.,.,TRBJ2-3,15,TGTGCCAGTAGTGCCAGCGGAAGGAGCACAGATACGCAGTATTTT,CASSASGRSTDTQYF
TRBV5-5,few,TRBD1,TRBJ2-7,13,TGTGCCAGCAGCTTAACGGGACAGGCCGAGCAGTACTTC,CASSLTGQAEQYF
TRBV3-1/TRBV3-2,.,.,TRBJ1-1,12,TGTGCCAGCAGCACAACCTACACTGAAGCTTTCTTT,CASSTTYTEAFF
TRBV27,.,TRBD2,TRBJ2-1,13,TGTGCCAGCCGACTAGCGGGTAACAATGAGCAGTTCTTC,CASRLAGNNEQFF
TRBV9,.,.,TRBJ1-2,13,TGTGCCAGCAGCCCTCACGGGAGGGATGGCTACACCTTC,CASSPHGRDGYTF
TRBV21-1,.,.,TRBJ2-5,16,TGTGCCAGCAGCAGGATGGGGCGGAAGAGAGGAGAGACCCAGTACTTC,CASSRMGRKRGETQYF
TRBV4-1,.,.,TRBJ1-1,14,TGCGCCAGCAGCCCCCTCAGGGTGAACACTGAAGCTTTCTTT,CASSPLRVNTEAFF
TRBV2,.,.,TRBJ2-1,15,TGTGCCAGCAGGGCGGATCCGAGCTCCTACAATGAGCAGTTCTTC,CASRADPSSYNEQFF
TRBV7-9,few,TRBD1,TRBJ1-3,16,TGTGCCAGCAGCTCGACGACAGGGGACACTGGAAACACCATATATTTT,CASSSTTGDTGNTIYF
TRBV4-2,.,.,TRBJ2-7,15,TGTGCCAGCAGCCATGTAGGAGTGACTTCCTACGAGCAGTACTTC,CASSHVGVTSYEQYF
TRBV5-1,.,TRBD1,TRBJ2-7,14,TGCGCCAGCAGCTTGTGGACAGGGGCCTACGAGCAGTACTTC,CASSLWTGAYEQYF
TRBV15,.,.,TRBJ2-7,12,TGTGCCACCAGCAGAGATACTAACGAGCAGTACTTC,CATSRDTNEQYF
TRBV24-1,.,TRBD2,TRBJ2-1,18,TGTGCCACCAGTGATTTGGTAGCGGGAAGGGGCTCCTACAATGAGCAGTTCTTC,CATSDLVAGRGSYNEQFF
TRBV9,.,.,TRBJ1-3,15,TGTGCCAGCAGCGGACGAGAGGGAGCCGGAAACACCATATATTTT,CASSGREGAGNTIYF
TRBV6-5,.,TRBD1,TRBJ1-5,15,TGTGCCAGCTGGGGACAGACGGACAGCAATCAGCCCCAGCATTTT,CASWGQTDSNQPQHF
TRBV19,few,.,TRBJ1-3,15,TGTGCCAGTAGTATCGGAGGATACTCTGGAAACACCATATATTTT,CASSIGGYSGNTIYF
TRBV6-6,once,.,TRBJ2-1,12,TGTGCCAGCAGCCCATCCGGCAATGAGCAGTTCTTC,CASSPSGNEQFF
TRBV29-1,.,.,TRBJ2-3,14,TGCAGCGTTTCACAGGTTACTAGCACAGATACGCAGTATTTT,CSVSQVTSTDTQYF
TRBV5-1,.,TRBD1,TRBJ2-7,15,TGCGCCAGCAGCTTGACGACAGGGTGGTCGGGCGAGCAGTACTTC,CASSLTTGWSGEQYF
TRBV6-4,once,TRBD1,TRBJ1-4,14,TGTGCCAGCAGCCCGACAGGGGGCTCTGAAAAACTGTTTTTT,CASSPTGGSEKLFF
TRBV7-2,.,TRBD2,TRBJ2-7,16,TGTGCCAGCAGCCCCGGACTAGCGGTAAGCTCCTACGAGCAGTACTTC,CASSPGLAVSSYEQYF
TRBV24-1,.,TRBD1,TRBJ2-5,15,TGTGCCACCAGTGATGACAGGGGCTCCGGGGAGACCCAGTACTTC,CATSDDRGSGETQYF
TRBV7-9,.,.,TRBJ1-6,14,TGTGCCAGCAGCTTAGAACAGTATAATTCACCCCTCCACTTT,CASSLEQYNSPLHF
TRBV19,.,.,TRBJ1-6,13,TGTGCCAGTAGTGCCTATCAAACTTCACCCCTCCACTTT,CASSAYQTSPLHF
TRBV19,.,TRBD2,TRBJ2-6,18,TGTGCCAGTAGTTGGACTAGCGGGAGGGCCTCTGGGGCCAACGTCCTGACTTTC,CASSWTSGRASGANVLTF
TRBV19,.,TRBD1,TRBJ2-7,13,TGTGCCAGTAGTATGAACAGGGGGAACGAGCAGTACTTC,CASSMNRGNEQYF
TRBV5-8,.,TRBD1,TRBJ1-2,16,TGTGCCAGCAGCTTGAGGCCGGGACAGGGGCGGTATGGCTACACCTTC,CASSLRPGQGRYGYTF
TRBV5-1,.,.,TRBJ2-1,16,TGCGCCAGCAGTATAGGAGGGACGGGGTTTTACAATGAGCAGTTCTTC,CASSIGGTGFYNEQFF
TRBV10-1,few,TRBD1,TRBJ2-7,14,TGCGCCAGCAGTGGTACAGGGGCCTTGGGCGAGCAGTACTTC,CASSGTGALGEQYF
TRBV4-1,.,.,TRBJ2-7,15,TGCGCCAGCAGCCAAGTTGGTTCCAGTAACTACGAGCAGTACTTC,CASSQVGSSNYEQYF
TRBV10-3,once,.,TRBJ2-3,14,TGTGCCACCCACCCAGGAGGGGAGAGAGGTACGCAGTATTTT,CATHPGGERGTQYF
TRBV5-1,.,.,TRBJ2-2,14,TGCGCCAGCAGCTTGGAGCCGGGATCCGGGGAGCTGTTTTTT,CASSLEPGSGELFF
TRBV5-1,.,TRBD1,TRBJ1-4,14,TGCGCCAGCAGCTTACAGGGGTCGGGTGAAAAACTGTTTTTT,CASSLQGSGEKLFF
TRBV18,.,.,TRBJ1-2,18,TGTGCCAGCTCACCACCGTGGGGACTATATCCTACTAACTATGGCTACACCTTC,CASSPPWGLYPTNYGYTF
TRBV20-1,.,.,TRBJ2-7,11,TGCAGTGCTGTAAGAACGGGGGAGCAGTACTTC,CSAVRTGEQYF
TRBV7-9,.,.,TRBJ1-2,12,TGTGCCAGCAGGGCTTCGGGCTATGGCTACACCTTC,CASRASGYGYTF
TRBV3-1/TRBV3-2,.,.,TRBJ2-1,13,TGTGCCAGCATGGGGGGTACCTACAATGAGCAGTTCTTC,CASMGGTYNEQFF
TRBV5-1,.,TRBD1,TRBJ1-6,16,TGCGCCAGCAGCTTGGGATGGACAGGGAATAATTCACCCCTCCACTTT,CASSLGWTGNNSPLHF